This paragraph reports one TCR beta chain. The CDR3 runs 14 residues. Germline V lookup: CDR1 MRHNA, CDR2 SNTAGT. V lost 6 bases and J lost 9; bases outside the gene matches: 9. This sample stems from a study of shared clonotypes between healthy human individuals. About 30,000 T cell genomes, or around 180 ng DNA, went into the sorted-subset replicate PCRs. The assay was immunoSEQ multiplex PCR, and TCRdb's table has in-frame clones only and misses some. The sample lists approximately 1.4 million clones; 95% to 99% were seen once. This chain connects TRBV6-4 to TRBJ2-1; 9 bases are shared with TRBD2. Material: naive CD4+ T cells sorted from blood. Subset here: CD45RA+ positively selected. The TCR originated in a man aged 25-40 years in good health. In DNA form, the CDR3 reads TGTGCCAGCAGGGAGGGACTAGCAGTCAGTGAGCAGTTCTTC. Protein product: CASREGLAVSEQFF.